This entry lists 16 T cell receptor beta chains sequenced from one sample in a study of OX40 agonist ivuxolimab in advanced cancers. Libraries were prepared by immunoSEQ multiplex PCR; TCRdb keeps only in-frame clonotypes and omits some of them. This sample has roughly 50,000 clones, with 86% found just once. The source material was CD4+ or CD8+ T cells sorted from blood, sampled in a trial of the OX40 agonist ivuxolimab. The receptors originated from an adult with an advanced solid tumor such as melanoma, head and neck, liver or kidney cancer.

This chain uses TRBV5-1 with TRBJ2-5; 9 bases are shared with TRBD1. Trimming cost V 5 bases and J 2 bases; bases outside gene matches: 4. Germline CDR1 reads SGHRS; CDR2 reads YFSETQ. This CDR3 has 14 amino acids. The CDR3 sequence is CASRDRGPQETQYF. The CDR3 DNA is TGCGCCAGCAGGGACAGGGGACCACAAGAGACCCAGTACTTC.

CDR3 in amino acids: CASSFPGQVYNEQFF. CDR3 nucleotide sequence: TGCGCCAGCAGCTTCCCGGGACAGGTTTACAATGAGCAGTTCTTC. The chain recombines TRBV5-1 with TRBJ2-1, with 8 bases identical to TRBD1. With V trimmed by 2 bases and J by 4 bases, 5 bases remained unmatched. Germline CDR1 SGHRS, CDR2 YFSETQ. The CDR3 is 15 amino acids.

The V call is TRBV5-1, the J call TRBJ2-7; D tentatively reads TRBD1 or TRBD2 (5 bases each). The V end was cut by 0 bases, the J end by 1 base, with 11 bases between. CDR1 and CDR2 (germline): SGHRS, YFSETQ. CDR3 length: 15 residues. CDR3 sequence: CASSLAQGRSYEQYF. CDR3 nucleotide sequence: TGCGCCAGCAGCTTGGCCCAGGGACGTTCCTACGAGCAGTACTTC.

V gene TRBV7-9 combines with J gene TRBJ1-5, with 7 bases fitting TRBD1. Trimming removed 3 bases from V and 6 bases from J; junction bases left unmatched: 11. This CDR3 comprises 16 residues. The germline V gene encodes CDR1 SEHNR and CDR2 FQNEAQ (reference sequence). The CDR3 DNA sequence: TGTGCCAGCAGCTTGGGGACAGTCCCAGCGAGTCAGCCCCAGCATTTT. This sequence encodes CASSLGTVPASQPQHF.

The chain recombines TRBV4-2 with TRBJ1-6, with D perhaps matching TRBD1 (5 bases). Trimming pared 3 bases from V and 5 bases from J, leaving 23 bases between. The CDR3 covers 19 residues. Germline lookup yields CDR1 LGHNA and CDR2 YNFKEQ. The CDR3 nucleotides read TGTGCCAGCAGCCAGAAGCAATCTGGGGCCAACCTTAATAATTCACCCCTCCACTTT. It codes for CASSQKQSGANLNNSPLHF.

V is TRBV7-6 and J is TRBJ2-1; 8 bases are shared with TRBD2. This CDR3 region has 16 residues. Germline lookup yields CDR1 SGHVS and CDR2 FNYEAQ. J was trimmed by 1 base and V by 1 base; bases with no gene match: 3. For the CDR3, the DNA is TGTGCCAGCAGCTTAGTGGCGGGAGGATCCTACAATGAGCAGTTCTTC. Its protein product is CASSLVAGGSYNEQFF.

V and J are TRBV7-8 and TRBJ2-1; no firm D call. The CDR3 runs 13 residues. Trimming took 1 base from V and 7 from J, leaving 8 bases between them. Germline loops: CDR1 SGHVS, CDR2 FQNEAQ. CDR3 DNA sequence: TGTGCCAGCAGCTTAGGAGGTCCAAATGAGCAGTTCTTC. It encodes CASSLGGPNEQFF.

This clone was seen just once. This sequence joins TRBV2 and TRBJ1-5; tentatively, D is TRBD1 (5 bases). Deletions cut 7 bases from V and 1 base from J, with 14 bases between. The germline V gene encodes CDR1 SNHLY and CDR2 FYNNEI. The CDR3 spans 15 residues. CDR3 amino acids: CASTRGGQSNQPQHF. In DNA, the CDR3 is TGTGCCAGCACGCGGGGCGGGCAGAGCAATCAGCCCCAGCATTTT.

The chain uses TRBV4-2 and TRBJ1-2; D not certain. Germline assignment: CDR1 LGHNA and CDR2 YNFKEQ. This CDR3 region has 13 residues. Trimming took off 0 bases at V and 2 bases at J, with 4 bases between the two ends. CDR3 residues: CASSQDLNYGYTF. In nucleotides, the CDR3 is TGTGCCAGCAGCCAAGATCTCAACTATGGCTACACCTTC.

Only a few counts were recorded for this clone. The V gene is TRBV7-9, the J gene TRBJ2-7; D assignment may be TRBD1 or TRBD2 (6 bases each). Trimming removed 10 bases from V and 7 bases from J, with 23 bases in between. The CDR3 has 14 amino acids. Germline V CDR1 and CDR2: SEHNR, FQNEAQ (reference sequence). This CDR3 is CATGAVGTLLEQYF. In DNA form, the CDR3 reads TGTGCCACGGGGGCAGTGGGAACCCTACTGGAGCAGTACTTC.

This chain links TRBV30 with TRBJ2-7; either TRBD1 or TRBD2 may supply D (5 bases each). The CDR3 consists of 14 residues. CDR1 and CDR2 from the germline V gene are GTSNPN and SVGIG (reference sequence). The ends were cut back, 0 bases at V and 6 bases at J, with 15 bases in the middle. CDR3 sequence (DNA): TGTGCCTGGAGTGTCCCAGGGAGTCAACGCGAGCAGTACTTC. Its translation: CAWSVPGSQREQYF. The variable domain in full, completed from reference TRBV30 and TRBJ2-7, reads SQTIHQWPATLVQPVGSPLSLECTVEGTSNPNLYWYRQAAGRGLQLLFYSVGIGQISSEVPQNLSASRPQDRQFILSSKKLLLSDSGFYLCAWSVPGSQREQYFGPGTRLTVT.

This rearrangement joins TRBV19 to TRBJ2-4; 7 bases agree with TRBD1. This CDR3 is 16 amino acids long. Germline trimming cut 1 base from V and 6 bases from J; bases unmatched to any gene: 9. Germline-derived CDR1 and CDR2 are LNHDA and SQIVND (reference sequence). CDR3: CASSIGVGGRGNIQYF. CDR3 nucleotide sequence: TGTGCCAGTAGTATAGGGGTAGGGGGCAGGGGAAACATTCAGTACTTC.

The gene calls are TRBV2 and TRBJ1-5; D is uncertain. With 4 bases removed from V and 5 bases from J, the gap between germline ends came to 9 bases. Germline CDR1 reads SNHLY; CDR2 reads FYNNEI. The length of the CDR3 is 13 residues. CDR3 residues: CASSGMRHQPQHF. CDR3 bases: TGTGCCAGCAGTGGTATGCGGCATCAGCCCCAGCATTTT.

This chain joins TRBV5-1 and TRBJ2-3; 14 nucleotides align to TRBD2. V lost 2 bases to trimming and J lost 2 bases; unmatched junction nucleotides: 7. The germline CDR1 and CDR2 sequences are SGHRS and YFSETQ. This CDR3 spans 18 amino acids. The CDR3 loop is CASSFGTSGGPPTDTQYF. The CDR3 DNA follows: TGCGCCAGCAGCTTCGGGACTAGCGGGGGCCCCCCCACAGATACGCAGTATTTT. Drawing the rest from reference TRBV5-1 and TRBJ2-3, the complete variable domain is KAGVTQTPRYLIKTRGQQVTLSCSPISGHRSVSWYQQTPGQGLQFLFEYFSETQRNKGNFPGRFSGRQFSNSRSEMNVSTLELGDSALYLCASSFGTSGGPPTDTQYFGPGTRLTVL.

V usage is TRBV6-6 and J usage is TRBJ2-3; D unclear. CDR3 length: 13 amino acids. The germline gives CDR1 MNHNY, CDR2 SVGAGI (reference sequence). Trimming removed 0 bases from V and 6 bases from J, with 7 bases in between. The CDR3 coding sequence is TGTGCCAGCAGTTACTCCGCTGGGGATACGCAGTATTTT. Translation: CASSYSAGDTQYF.

V usage is TRBV4-1 and J usage is TRBJ1-6; D uncertain. The V and J ends lost 0 bases and 0 bases respectively, with 15 bases between them. Per germline, CDR1 MGHRA and CDR2 YSYEKL. The CDR3 runs 19 residues. CDR3 amino acids: CASSQDLGLSSSYNSPLHF. The CDR3 nucleotides are TGCGCCAGCAGCCAAGATCTCGGACTTTCGAGCTCCTATAATTCACCCCTCCACTTT.